These 13 T cell receptor beta chains share one sample of origin, sequenced in a study of beta chain features in type 1 diabetes. Of the isolated RNA, all was reverse transcribed, and so the sequenced material was expressed TCRB transcripts. Produced via immunoSEQ multiplex PCR; TCRdb's table is partial and in-frame only. The sample contains about 230,000 clones, 9% to 10% of which appear only once. Sequenced sample: naive CD4+ T cells from blood. These receptors were taken from a young woman in good health.

The chain carries TRBV7-8 and TRBJ2-5; TRBD2 is a possible D gene (5 bases). V was cut by 7 bases and J by 2 bases, with 14 bases left in between. CDR1 and CDR2 from the germline V gene are SGHVS and FQNEAQ. The CDR3 is made up of 14 amino acids. CDR3 sequence reads: CASTPTRTQETQYF. CDR3 DNA sequence: TGTGCCAGCACCCCCACGCGGACTCAAGAGACCCAGTACTTC.

This clone was counted a few times. The rearrangement links TRBV9 to TRBJ2-1; TRBD1 is a possible D gene (5 bases). V was clipped by 0 bases and J by 8 bases, with 9 bases between them. The CDR3 runs to 13 residues. In germline, CDR1 is SGDLS, CDR2 YYNGEE. The DNA of the CDR3 is TGTGCCAGCAGCGTAGCGCAGGGCTATGAGCAGTTCTTC. Translation gives CASSVAQGYEQFF.

The CDR3 loop is CAWSGSGTVDTEAFF. As DNA, the CDR3 is TGTGCCTGGAGTGGCTCCGGGACAGTGGACACTGAAGCTTTCTTT. The rearrangement links TRBV30 to TRBJ1-1; TRBD1 matches 7 bases. Germline assignment: CDR1 GTSNPN and CDR2 SVGIG (reference sequence). CDR3 length equals 15 residues. J gave up 3 bases and V 1 base, and 8 bases lay outside the gene matches.

This clone was counted only a few times. V is TRBV28 and J is TRBJ1-5; D not certain. The CDR3 totals 16 residues. Germline CDR1 is MDHEN and CDR2 is SYDVKM. V was trimmed by 3 bases and J by 1 base, leaving 13 bases between them. CDR3 sequence: CASSFHERRSNQPQHF. The CDR3 DNA is TGTGCCAGCAGTTTCCATGAGAGGAGGAGCAATCAGCCCCAGCATTTT.

The gene calls are TRBV27 and TRBJ1-2, with TRBD1 identical over 7 bases. This CDR3 is built from 12 residues. Looked up from germline, CDR1 is MNHEY and CDR2 is SMNVEV (reference sequence). J was trimmed by 8 bases and V by 11 bases; bases with no gene match: 11. DNA of the CDR3: TGTGCCGCCAGGGGGGACTTGGGGGGCTACACCTTC. This translates into CAARGDLGGYTF.

This chain uses TRBV10-2 with TRBJ1-6; TRBD1 matches at 8 bases. J gave up 13 bases and V 4 bases, and 6 bases lay outside the gene matches. Germline values: CDR1 WSHSY, CDR2 SAAADI. CDR3 length: 13 amino acids. Here the CDR3 DNA reads TGCGCCAGCAGTGGGGGTCAGGGGGCCCCCCTCCACTTT. This gives the protein CASSGGQGAPLHF.

This clone has more than one count but fewer than ten. The chain couples TRBV11-2 to TRBJ1-6, with 8 bases identical to TRBD1. The germline gives CDR1 SGHAT, CDR2 FQNNGV. The CDR3 has 15 amino acids. The J segment lost 9 bases and the V segment lost 1 base, leaving 5 bases of the junction unmatched. The CDR3 is CASSLVRGRGSPLHF. As DNA, the CDR3 is TGTGCCAGCAGCTTAGTCAGGGGGCGAGGTTCACCCCTCCACTTT.

There are a few counts of this clone. This sequence joins TRBV12-5 and TRBJ2-2; the match to TRBD1 covers 7 bases. The CDR3 length is 14 residues. In germline, CDR1 is LGHNT, CDR2 FRNRAP. V lost 6 bases and J lost 3; bases outside the gene matches: 4. CDR3 nucleotides: TGTGCTAGTGGCCGGGACAGTTACACCGGGGAGCTGTTTTTT. Encoded protein: CASGRDSYTGELFF. The whole variable domain, remainder taken from reference TRBV12-5 and TRBJ2-2, is DARVTQTPRHKVTEMGQEVTMRCQPILGHNTVFWYRQTMMQGLELLAYFRNRAPLDDSGMPKDRFSAEMPDATLATLKIQPSEPRDSAVYFCASGRDSYTGELFFGEGSRLTVL.

This clone was seen a handful of times. This chain links TRBV5-1 with TRBJ2-7; D ambiguous. The length of the CDR3 is 12 residues. Trimming pared 0 bases from V and 6 bases from J, leaving 7 bases between. Germline V gene data show CDR1 as SGHRS and CDR2 as YFSETQ. In DNA, the CDR3 is TGCGCCAGCAGCTTGGACAGCCGCGAGCAGTACTTC. This codes for CASSLDSREQYF.

This clone was seen more than once but under ten times. This chain uses TRBV7-6 with TRBJ2-3, with D tentatively TRBD2 (6 bases). This CDR3 spans 18 amino acids. V lost 0 bases to trimming and J lost 2 bases, with 18 bases between them. Germline loops: CDR1 SGHVS, CDR2 FNYEAQ. CDR3 sequence reads: CASSLAWGGTENTDTQYF. CDR3 sequence (DNA): TGTGCCAGCAGCTTAGCTTGGGGCGGGACTGAGAACACAGATACGCAGTATTTT.

This clone was recorded a few times. CDR3 DNA: TGTGCCTGGAGACAGGGGTCGAACACTGAAGCTTTCTTT. Protein sequence: CAWRQGSNTEAFF. The rearrangement links TRBV30 to TRBJ1-1; TRBD1 aligns across 7 bases. V shed 3 bases and J 1 base; nucleotides not matched to a gene: 2. The CDR3 sequence is 13 residues long. Per the germline V gene, CDR1 is GTSNPN and CDR2 is SVGIG (reference sequence).

This clone occurred a few times. V gene TRBV5-1 combines with J gene TRBJ2-1; tentatively, D is TRBD2 (6 bases). Germline V gene data show CDR1 as SGHRS and CDR2 as YFSETQ. V lost 4 bases and J 3 bases, leaving 23 bases between the germline ends. The CDR3 contains 18 residues. The CDR3 spells CASSLVGFAGRSYNEQFF. In DNA, the CDR3 is TGCGCCAGCAGCCTGGTGGGGTTCGCGGGACGGAGCTACAATGAGCAGTTCTTC. Using reference TRBV5-1 and TRBJ2-1 for the parts outside the CDR3, the full variable domain is KAGVTQTPRYLIKTRGQQVTLSCSPISGHRSVSWYQQTPGQGLQFLFEYFSETQRNKGNFPGRFSGRQFSNSRSEMNVSTLELGDSALYLCASSLVGFAGRSYNEQFFGPGTRLTVL.

The chain employs TRBV4-1 and TRBJ2-3, with 10 bases fitting TRBD2. The ends lost 1 base at V and 4 bases at J; junction bases unmatched: 2. The CDR3 is made up of 15 amino acids. Germline loops: CDR1 MGHRA, CDR2 YSYEKL. The CDR3 loop is CASSQVTSGADTQYF. CDR3 nucleotide sequence: TGCGCCAGCAGCCAAGTTACTAGCGGGGCAGATACGCAGTATTTT.